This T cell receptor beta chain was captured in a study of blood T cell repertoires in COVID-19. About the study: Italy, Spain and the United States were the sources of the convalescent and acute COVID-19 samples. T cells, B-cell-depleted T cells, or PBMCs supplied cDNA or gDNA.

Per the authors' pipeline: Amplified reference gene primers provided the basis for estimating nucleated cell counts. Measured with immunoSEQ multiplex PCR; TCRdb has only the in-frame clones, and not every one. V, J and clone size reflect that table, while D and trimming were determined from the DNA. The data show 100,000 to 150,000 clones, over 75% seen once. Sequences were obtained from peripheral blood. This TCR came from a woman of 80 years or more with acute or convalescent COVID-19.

This CDR3 reads CASFFHGSGKRAEAFF. The CDR3 DNA reads TGTGCCAGCTTTTTCCACGGCTCAGGGAAAAGGGCTGAAGCTTTCTTT. The chain recombines TRBV6-4 with TRBJ1-1; possible D gene TRBD1, 5 bases. The ends were cut back, 8 bases at V and 6 bases at J, with 25 bases in the middle. This CDR3 contains 16 residues. CDR1 and CDR2 from the germline V gene are MRHNA and SNTAGT.